The 17 T cell receptor beta chains below were found in one sample sequenced in a study of blood T cells in healthy people across ages. PCR was performed a second time for 7 to 11 cycles using a sample-barcoded 5' primer and a J-beta primer mix. TCRdb independently ran MiXCR on the 5' RACE reads; one entry per CDR3 protein. The table has 700,000 to 950,000 distinct CDR3 sequences, about 42% seen once. The material sequenced was blood. Source of these receptors: a woman aged 55-70 years in good health.

Ten or more counts support this clonotype. This chain links TRBV5-6 with TRBJ2-7; TRBD1 agrees at 7 bases. The V segment lost 2 bases and the J segment 2 bases; nucleotides outside the gene matches: 7. The CDR3 runs to 15 residues. CDR1 SGHDT and CDR2 YYEEEE come from the germline V gene. CDR3 residues: CASSFPGQTAYEQYF. CDR3 in DNA: TGTGCCAGCAGCTTCCCGGGACAGACGGCCTACGAGCAGTACTTC.

This clonotype was seen just once. This chain links TRBV20-1 with TRBJ2-3; tentatively, D is TRBD2 (5 bases). With 0 bases removed from V and 3 bases from J, the gap between germline ends came to 19 bases. The CDR3 is 17 amino acids. Per the germline V gene, CDR1 is DFQATT and CDR2 is SNEGSKA (reference sequence). The CDR3, as DNA: TGCAGTGCTAGAGAATTAGCGACGACGGGGTGGACAGATACGCAGTATTTT. Its translation is CSARELATTGWTDTQYF.

The chain combines TRBV20-1 with TRBJ2-7; 11 positions agree with TRBD2. Germline CDR1 DFQATT, CDR2 SNEGSKA (reference sequence). V gave up 2 bases and J gave up 0 bases; unmatched junction bases: 9. This CDR3 has 17 residues. The CDR3 is CSARSLAGGRSSYEQYF. The CDR3 nucleotides are TGCAGTGCTAGATCCCTAGCGGGAGGACGAAGCTCCTACGAGCAGTACTTC.

The rearrangement links TRBV21-1 to TRBJ2-7; the D segment call TRBD1 is taken from the table without a DNA check. TRBV21-1 is given as a pseudogene. The CDR3 spans 14 residues. CDR3 region: CASSKSTGENEQYF. DNA of the CDR3: TGTGCCAGCAGCAAAAGCACAGGGGAGAACGAGCAGTACTTC.

This sequence joins TRBV2 and TRBJ2-3, with 8 bases aligning to TRBD1. CDR1 and CDR2 from the germline V gene are SNHLY and FYNNEI. The CDR3 has 12 residues. The trim removed 6 bases at V and 6 bases at J, leaving 2 bases unmatched. CDR3 loop: CASRDRVDTQYF. CDR3 nucleotide sequence: TGTGCCAGCAGGGACAGGGTTGATACGCAGTATTTT.

The V gene is TRBV6-4, the J gene TRBJ2-1; D not certain. The germline gives CDR1 MRHNA, CDR2 SNTAGT. The CDR3 spans 12 residues. The ends were cut back, 2 bases at V and 10 bases at J, with 9 bases in the middle. The DNA for the CDR3 is TGTGCCAGCAGTGACCCGAAAGGGGAGCAGTTCTTC. This sequence encodes CASSDPKGEQFF.

The chain has TRBV20-1 and TRBJ1-2; 10 bases are shared with TRBD1. The CDR3 consists of 14 residues. Germline V gene sequence: CDR1 DFQATT, CDR2 SNEGSKA (reference sequence). Trimming removed 4 bases from V and 5 bases from J; junction bases left unmatched: 7. The CDR3 coding sequence is TGCAGTGCTAAAGGTGGGGGACAGGGGTATGGCTACACCTTC. Amino acid sequence: CSAKGGGQGYGYTF.

V is TRBV29-1 and J is TRBJ2-5; 11 nucleotides line up with TRBD2. The tail of the sequence fits TRBJ2-7 better, so the J call may be wrong. The CDR3 is made up of 12 amino acids. The germline V gene has CDR1 SQVTM and CDR2 ANQGSEA. CDR3 DNA: TGCAGCGTTCGCCTAGCGGGAGGCGAGCAGTACTTC. This encodes CSVRLAGGEQYF.

This clonotype came up once. In nucleotides, the CDR3 is TGTGCCAGCAGCTTGGAATCCTTTAACTATGGCTACACCTTC. It specifies CASSLESFNYGYTF. V is TRBV5-6 and J is TRBJ1-2; D is ambiguous. Germline assignment: CDR1 SGHDT and CDR2 YYEEEE. The CDR3 runs 14 residues. V lost 0 bases and J 1 base, leaving 7 bases between the germline ends.

A few counts support this clonotype. The chain employs TRBV7-3 and TRBJ2-3, with D tentatively TRBD2 (6 bases). Germline loops: CDR1 SGHTA, CDR2 FQGTGA. Trimming took 1 base from V and 5 from J, leaving 10 bases between them. The CDR3 extends over 14 amino acids. Here the CDR3 DNA reads TGTGCCAGCAGCTTAAGCTATAGCGGAGATACGCAGTATTTT. This encodes CASSLSYSGDTQYF.

The chain combines TRBV28 with TRBJ2-1, with D perhaps matching TRBD2 (6 bases). The CDR3 has 16 amino acids. Trimming shortened V by 3 bases and J by 6 bases, and 18 bases separated the two germline ends. Germline CDR1 is MDHEN and CDR2 is SYDVKM. The CDR3 DNA reads as TGTGCCAGCAGTTTGTCTTATTCTAGCGAGGGCAATGAGCAGTTCTTC. Encoded protein: CASSLSYSSEGNEQFF.

The genes are TRBV20-1 and TRBJ2-1; D is possibly TRBD2 (5 bases). V lost 3 bases, J lost 10 bases, and 10 bases lay in between. The CDR3 consists of 11 residues. Germline values: CDR1 DFQATT, CDR2 SNEGSKA (reference sequence). The CDR3 DNA is TGCAGTGCTAGGAGAAGCGGCGAGCAGTTCTTC. Translated, it gives CSARRSGEQFF.

The sample holds one count of this clonotype. The V call is TRBV6-5, the J call TRBJ1-5, with 8 bases matching TRBD1. Germline V gives CDR1 MNHEY, CDR2 SVGAGI. V trimming: 2 bases; J trimming: 6 bases; junction bases outside the gene matches: 3. CDR3 length: 14 residues. As DNA, the CDR3 is TGTGCCAGCAGTTACGACAGGGGTAGTCAGCCCCAGCATTTT. It yields the protein CASSYDRGSQPQHF.

The table lists this clonotype with a few counts. The chain joins TRBV5-1 to TRBJ2-1, with a weak D call TRBD2 (5 bases). Trimming removed 6 bases at V and 1 base at J, with 17 bases between. Germline V lookup: CDR1 SGHRS, CDR2 YFSETQ. This CDR3 spans 16 amino acids. CDR3 sequence (DNA): TGCGCCAGCACCCCTGGCGGGCCCTATTCCTACAATGAGCAGTTCTTC. Residues: CASTPGGPYSYNEQFF.

The chain couples TRBV5-1 to TRBJ1-1, with unresolved D. CDR3 size: 15 residues. The germline V and J ends were trimmed by 4 bases and 0 bases, with 13 bases remaining between them. CDR1 is SGHRS, CDR2 YFSETQ, per germline. The CDR3 spells CASSPAGLVNTEAFF. The CDR3, as DNA: TGCGCCAGCAGCCCGGCGGGGTTGGTGAACACTGAAGCTTTCTTT.

This clonotype was observed a single time. The chain recombines TRBV28 with TRBJ2-3; D remains unclear. In germline, CDR1 is MDHEN, CDR2 SYDVKM. The CDR3 totals 16 residues. The ends were cut back, 0 bases at V and 0 bases at J, with 10 bases in the middle. For the CDR3, the DNA is TGTGCCAGCAGTTTATGGGTGGGGTCGAGCACAGATACGCAGTATTTT. It codes for CASSLWVGSSTDTQYF.

V and J are TRBV14 and TRBJ2-7; D not resolved. The CDR3 consists of 11 residues. Per germline, CDR1 SGHDN and CDR2 FVKESK. Trimming left V 7 bases short and J 4 bases short, with 8 bases between. The CDR3 DNA is TGTGCCAGCAAAGGAATTTACGAGCAGTACTTC. This sequence encodes CASKGIYEQYF.